The source of this T cell receptor (beta chain) is a study of T-cell reconstitution after alpha-beta-depleted transplantation in children. Library preparation (for TCRbeta) was performed with unique molecular identifiers. One entry per CDR3 protein, called by TCRdb with MiXCR from the PCR reads. Among 450,000 to 600,000 distinct CDR3 sequences listed, around 13% were seen once. Of note for this clonotype: The antigen remains undetermined.

The CDR3 extends over 14 amino acids. In germline, CDR1 is SQVTM, CDR2 ANQGSEA. Between the trimmed V and J ends, which lost 7 bases and 0 bases, there was a span of 13 bases. General study findings and limits: There were some patients whose high TCRbeta diversity at day 60 came from surviving recipient T cells and thymic progenitors. One year post-transplant, T-cell counts and diversity were largely derived from T cells produced anew. Alpha-beta T cells present about two months after transplant were reported to originate from several hundred expanded graft clones.

This chain uses TRBV29-1 with TRBJ2-1; D remains unclear. This material consisted of PBMCs, mostly from graft donor cells, taken 360 days after TCRalphabeta/CD19-depleted stem cell transplant. The receptor's source is a male patient aged 5 to 17 who had a stem cell transplant for acute myeloid leukemia, so the T cells may come from the graft donor. CDR3 in amino acids: CSAPSRSSYNEQFF. In DNA, the CDR3 is TGCAGCGCACCAAGCCGGAGCTCCTACAATGAGCAGTTCTTC.